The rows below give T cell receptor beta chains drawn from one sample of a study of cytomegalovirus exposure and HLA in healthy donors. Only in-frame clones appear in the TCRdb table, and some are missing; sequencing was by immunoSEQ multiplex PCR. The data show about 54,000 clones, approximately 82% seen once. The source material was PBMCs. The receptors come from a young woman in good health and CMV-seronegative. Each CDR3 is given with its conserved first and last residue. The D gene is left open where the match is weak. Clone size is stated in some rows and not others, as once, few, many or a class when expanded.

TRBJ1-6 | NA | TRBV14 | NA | CASSSLTQGGRRDSPLHF | TGTGCCAGCAGCTCACTTACCCAGGGAGGACGGCGGGATTCACCCCTCCACTTT
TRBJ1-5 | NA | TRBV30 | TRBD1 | CAWQDRVGQPQHF | TGTGCCTGGCAGGACAGGGTTGGTCAGCCCCAGCATTTT
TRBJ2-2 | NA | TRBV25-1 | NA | CASNPDRQSNTGELFF | TGTGCCAGCAATCCGGACCGACAGTCGAACACCGGGGAGCTGTTTTTT
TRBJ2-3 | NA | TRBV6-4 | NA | CASSDGGGDTDTQYF | TGTGCCAGCAGTGACGGAGGGGGGGACACAGATACGCAGTATTTT
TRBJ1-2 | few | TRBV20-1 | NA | CSARVLGYTF | TGCAGTGCTAGAGTTCTGGGCTACACCTTC
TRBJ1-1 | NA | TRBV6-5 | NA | CASSYGGGTEAFF | TGTGCCAGCAGTTATGGGGGGGGGACTGAAGCTTTCTTT
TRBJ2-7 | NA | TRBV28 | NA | CASTLHSPLEQYF | TGTGCCAGCACCCTCCACAGTCCTCTCGAGCAGTACTTC
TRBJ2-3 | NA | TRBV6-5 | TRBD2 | CASSYSGTSMGDTQYF | TGTGCCAGCAGTTACTCAGGGACTAGTATGGGGGATACGCAGTATTTT
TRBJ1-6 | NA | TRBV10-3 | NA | CAISESSVRDSPLHF | TGTGCCATCAGTGAGTCGTCAGTTCGGGATTCACCCCTCCACTTT
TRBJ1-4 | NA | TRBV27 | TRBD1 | CASSLQGQANEKLFF | TGTGCCAGCAGTTTACAGGGACAGGCTAATGAAAAACTGTTTTTT
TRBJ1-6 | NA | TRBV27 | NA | CASSLAGLGGPLHF | TGTGCCAGCAGTTTAGCAGGCCTAGGAGGACCCCTCCACTTT
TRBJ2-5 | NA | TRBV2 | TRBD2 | CASSGGLGGYF | TGTGCCAGCAGCGGTGGACTAGGCGGGTACTTC
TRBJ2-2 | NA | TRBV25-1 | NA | CAASGGSDTGELFF | TGTGCCGCCTCTGGGGGCTCCGACACCGGGGAGCTGTTTTTT
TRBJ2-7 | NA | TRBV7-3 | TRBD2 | CASSYGLAGVEEQYF | TGTGCCAGCAGCTACGGACTAGCGGGAGTTGAGGAGCAGTACTTC
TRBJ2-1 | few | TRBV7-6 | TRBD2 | CASSSNSGSSYNEQFF | TGTGCCAGCAGCTCAAATAGCGGGAGTTCCTACAATGAGCAGTTCTTC
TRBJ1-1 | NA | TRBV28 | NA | CASSLFFRRMDTEAFF | TGTGCCAGCAGTTTATTTTTCCGGAGGATGGACACTGAAGCTTTCTTT
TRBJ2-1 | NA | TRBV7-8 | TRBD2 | CASRLGLAGGPGEQFF | TGTGCCAGCAGGTTAGGACTAGCGGGAGGGCCTGGTGAGCAGTTCTTC
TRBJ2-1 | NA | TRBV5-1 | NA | CASSYTPGSRFF | TGCGCCAGCAGCTATACCCCGGGATCCCGGTTCTTC
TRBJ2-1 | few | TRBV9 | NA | CASSAGDLGQFF | TGTGCCAGCAGCGCCGGGGATCTGGGTCAGTTCTTC
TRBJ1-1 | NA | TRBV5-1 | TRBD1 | CASSLEPGGGMNTEAFF | TGCGCCAGCAGCTTGGAACCAGGGGGCGGGATGAACACTGAAGCTTTCTTT
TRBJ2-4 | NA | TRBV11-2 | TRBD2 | CASSQGLAGVIDKNIQYF | TGTGCCAGCAGCCAAGGACTAGCGGGAGTGATTGACAAAAACATTCAGTACTTC
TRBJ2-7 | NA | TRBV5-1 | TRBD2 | CASSFYGGAGGEYEQYF | TGCGCCAGCAGCTTCTACGGGGGGGCTGGGGGCGAATACGAGCAGTACTTC
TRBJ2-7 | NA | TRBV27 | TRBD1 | CASKSGQGAERQYF | TGTGCCAGCAAATCGGGACAGGGGGCGGAACGCCAGTACTTC
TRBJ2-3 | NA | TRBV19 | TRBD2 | CASSLTSGSSTDTQYF | TGTGCCAGTAGCCTTACTAGCGGGAGTAGTACAGATACGCAGTATTTT
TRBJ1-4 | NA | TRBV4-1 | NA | CASSQEWSRGASNEKLFF | TGCGCCAGCAGCCAAGAATGGTCCAGGGGCGCCTCCAATGAAAAACTGTTTTTT
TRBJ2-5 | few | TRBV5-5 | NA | CASSLLSSGAVEIYF | TGTGCCAGCAGCTTGTTGTCGTCAGGGGCCGTGGAAATATACTTC
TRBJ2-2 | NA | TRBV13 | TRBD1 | CASRTRSTGGNTGELFF | TGTGCCAGCAGAACGAGATCGACAGGGGGCAACACCGGGGAGCTGTTTTTT
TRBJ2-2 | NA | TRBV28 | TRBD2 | CASSLLAGGINTGELFF | TGTGCCAGCAGTTTACTAGCGGGAGGAATAAACACCGGGGAGCTGTTTTTT
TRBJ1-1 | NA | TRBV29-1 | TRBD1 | CSVERGQGDGAFF | TGCAGCGTTGAAAGGGGACAGGGCGATGGAGCTTTCTTT
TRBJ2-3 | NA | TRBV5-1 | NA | CASSFSRQPTQYF | TGCGCCAGCAGCTTTAGTCGACAGCCGACGCAGTATTTT
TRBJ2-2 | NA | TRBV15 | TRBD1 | CATSPGGRAGTGELFF | TGTGCCACCAGCCCAGGGGGCAGGGCGGGTACCGGGGAGCTGTTTTTT
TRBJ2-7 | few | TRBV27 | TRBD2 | CASSLYGTSGRVDEQYF | TGTGCCAGCAGTCTGTACGGGACTAGCGGGAGAGTCGACGAGCAGTACTTC
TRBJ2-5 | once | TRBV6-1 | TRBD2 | CASSGGRLAGEETQYF | TGTGCCAGCAGTGGTGGTAGGCTAGCGGGTGAAGAGACCCAGTACTTC
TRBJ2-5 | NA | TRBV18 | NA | CASSAGDSETQYF | TGTGCCAGCTCCGCAGGGGATTCAGAGACCCAGTACTTC
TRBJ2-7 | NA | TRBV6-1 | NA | CASSEDPPGGTEQYF | TGTGCCAGCAGTGAAGACCCTCCCGGCGGGACCGAGCAGTACTTC
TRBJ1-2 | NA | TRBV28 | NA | CASTPMSAGGLGGYTF | TGTGCCAGCACCCCGATGTCGGCAGGAGGGTTGGGGGGCTACACCTTC